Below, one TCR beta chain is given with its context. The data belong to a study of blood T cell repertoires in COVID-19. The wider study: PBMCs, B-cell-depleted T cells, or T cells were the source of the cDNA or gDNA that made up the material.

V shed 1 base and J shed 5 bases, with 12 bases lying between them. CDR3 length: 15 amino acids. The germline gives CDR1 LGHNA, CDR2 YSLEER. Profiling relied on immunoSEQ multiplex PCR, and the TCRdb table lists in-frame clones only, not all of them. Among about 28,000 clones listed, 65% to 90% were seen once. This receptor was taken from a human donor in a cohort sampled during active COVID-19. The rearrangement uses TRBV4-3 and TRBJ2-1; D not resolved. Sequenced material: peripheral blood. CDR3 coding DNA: TGCGCCAGCAGCCAAGCCCGGAGAACCAACAATGAGCAGTTCTTC. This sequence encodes CASSQARRTNNEQFF.